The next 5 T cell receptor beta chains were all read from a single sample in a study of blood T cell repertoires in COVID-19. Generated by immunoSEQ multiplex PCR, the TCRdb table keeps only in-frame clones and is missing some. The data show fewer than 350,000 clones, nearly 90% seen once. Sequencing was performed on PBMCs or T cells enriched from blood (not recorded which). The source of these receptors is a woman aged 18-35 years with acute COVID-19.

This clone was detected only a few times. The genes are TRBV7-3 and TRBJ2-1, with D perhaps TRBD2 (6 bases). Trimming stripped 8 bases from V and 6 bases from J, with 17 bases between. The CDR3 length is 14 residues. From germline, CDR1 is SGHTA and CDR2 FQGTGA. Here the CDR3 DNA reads TGTGCCAGCTCGACCCGGGGGACTTCCAATGAGCAGTTCTTC. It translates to CASSTRGTSNEQFF.

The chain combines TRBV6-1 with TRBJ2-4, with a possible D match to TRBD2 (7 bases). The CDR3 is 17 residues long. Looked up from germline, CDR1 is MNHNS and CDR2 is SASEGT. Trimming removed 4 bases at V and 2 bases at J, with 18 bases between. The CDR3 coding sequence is TGTGCCAGCAGTGGAACCGGGGGGCCCTCTTCCAAAAACATTCAGTACTTC. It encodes CASSGTGGPSSKNIQYF.

The CDR3 nucleotides are TGTGCCTGGAGTCGGGGGAGACCGCTAGGTTCACCCCTCCACTTT. Protein: CAWSRGRPLGSPLHF. The V and J genes are TRBV30 and TRBJ1-6; a possible D gene is TRBD1 (5 bases). There are 15 residues in the CDR3. Trimming took off 2 bases at V and 9 bases at J, with 17 bases between the two ends. CDR1 is GTSNPN, CDR2 SVGIG, per germline (reference sequence).

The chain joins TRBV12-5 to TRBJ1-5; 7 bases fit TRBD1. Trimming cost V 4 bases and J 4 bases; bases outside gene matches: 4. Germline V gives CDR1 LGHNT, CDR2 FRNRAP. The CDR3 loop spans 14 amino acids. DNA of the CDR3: TGTGCTAGTGGTTACGCGACAGGGAATCAGCCCCAGCATTTT. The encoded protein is CASGYATGNQPQHF.

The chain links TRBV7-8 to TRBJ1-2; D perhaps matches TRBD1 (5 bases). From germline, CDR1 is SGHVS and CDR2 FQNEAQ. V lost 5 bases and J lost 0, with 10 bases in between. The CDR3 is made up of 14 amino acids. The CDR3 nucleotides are TGTGCCAGCAGCACGGGGGGGACTAACTATGGCTACACCTTC. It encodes CASSTGGTNYGYTF.